This T cell receptor (beta chain) was identified during a study of patients and donors after allogeneic stem cell transplantation. This clonotype was counted between two and nine times. Germline V gives CDR1 LNHDA, CDR2 SQIVND (reference sequence). The V and J ends lost 4 bases and 6 bases respectively, with 10 bases between them. This CDR3 spans 13 amino acids. Via MiXCR, TCRdb re-called the RT-PCR reads, giving one row per CDR3 protein. The sample lists approximately 12,000 distinct CDR3 sequences, 20% to 25% occurring once. The receptor's source is a human donor who was either an allogeneic HSCT recipient or a stem cell or donor lymphocyte infusion donor (not recorded which). It is not recorded whose cells these are; they may come from a transplant donor. The chain employs TRBV19 and TRBJ1-5; a possible D gene is TRBD1 (5 bases). Sequenced material: blood, either unsorted or a sorted T cell fraction (not recorded which). The CDR3 DNA reads as TGTGCCAGTAGTACTCTAAGGGGTCAGCCCCAGCATTTT. This translates into CASSTLRGQPQHF.